A selection of T cell receptor beta chains follows, all from one sample in a study of blood T cell repertoires in COVID-19. TCRdb keeps only in-frame clones here, not all; method: immunoSEQ multiplex PCR. The sample lists nearly 350,000 clones, about nine tenths seen once, with about 6.3% in the top ten. Sequencing input: peripheral blood. These receptors originate from a woman aged 45-59 years with COVID-19, enrolled during active disease. Both conserved end residues are part of each CDR3. A D gene is named only where the DNA matches it firmly. The size of a clone is reported for some rows only, either as once, few or many, or as a class for expanded clones.

J gene | clone size | D gene | V gene | CDR3 length | CDR3 protein | CDR3 DNA
TRBJ2-1 | . | . | TRBV19 | 15 | CASSPPTSFHNEQFF | TGTGCCAGTAGTCCCCCCACTAGCTTCCACAATGAGCAGTTCTTC
TRBJ1-2 | . | TRBD1 | TRBV27 | 13 | CASTTGTGYGYTF | TGTGCCAGCACTACAGGGACAGGCTATGGCTACACCTTC
TRBJ1-1 | . | . | TRBV6-5 | 12 | CASSPQGTEAFF | TGTGCCAGCAGCCCGCAGGGAACTGAAGCTTTCTTT
TRBJ1-1 | . | TRBD1 | TRBV7-2 | 14 | CASSPKGGTTEAFF | TGTGCCAGCAGCCCGAAAGGGGGCACCACTGAAGCTTTCTTT
TRBJ2-1 | . | . | TRBV28 | 15 | CASSFSVGGLNEQFF | TGTGCCAGCAGTTTCTCCGTCGGGGGACTCAATGAGCAGTTCTTC
TRBJ1-1 | . | . | TRBV19 | 13 | CAGSVSSSTEAFF | TGTGCCGGGAGTGTTTCGTCAAGCACTGAAGCTTTCTTT
TRBJ1-1 | . | TRBD1 | TRBV24-1 | 15 | CATSGAGQGNTEAFF | TGTGCCACCAGTGGCGCTGGACAGGGAAACACTGAAGCTTTCTTT
TRBJ1-1 | . | . | TRBV30 | 13 | CAWMWGENTEAFF | TGTGCCTGGATGTGGGGGGAAAACACTGAAGCTTTCTTT
TRBJ2-7 | few | TRBD2 | TRBV3-1/TRBV3-2 | 15 | CASSQTGGSSYEQYF | TGTGCCAGCAGCCAAACCGGGGGGAGCTCCTACGAGCAGTACTTC
TRBJ1-2 | . | TRBD1 | TRBV30 | 13 | CAWNPGGAVGYTF | TGTGCCTGGAATCCAGGGGGCGCGGTTGGCTACACCTTC
TRBJ2-5 | . | TRBD1 | TRBV5-4 | 20 | CASSLARLGGQVGPQETQYF | TGTGCCAGCAGCTTGGCCCGTCTTGGGGGACAGGTAGGGCCTCAAGAGACCCAGTACTTC
TRBJ1-1 | . | TRBD1 | TRBV29-1 | 13 | CSVEKGGTTEAFF | TGCAGCGTTGAAAAAGGGGGCACCACTGAAGCTTTCTTT
TRBJ2-2 | few | TRBD2 | TRBV5-1 | 16 | CASSLLAGDGTGELFF | TGCGCCAGCAGCTTGTTAGCGGGAGATGGTACCGGGGAGCTGTTTTTT
TRBJ2-7 | . | TRBD2 | TRBV2 | 16 | CASSVAGGRGGYEQYF | TGTGCCAGCAGTGTAGCGGGAGGGCGAGGTGGGTACGAGCAGTACTTC
TRBJ2-2 | . | . | TRBV7-6 | 15 | CASSKISANTGELFF | TGTGCCAGCAGCAAAATAAGCGCGAACACCGGGGAGCTGTTTTTT
TRBJ1-6 | . | TRBD1 | TRBV5-5 | 17 | CASSSGDRGLSNSPLHF | TGTGCCAGCAGCTCCGGGGACAGGGGGCTTTCGAATTCACCCCTCCACTTT
TRBJ2-2 | . | TRBD1 | TRBV7-6 | 15 | CASSPGTVNTGELFF | TGTGCCAGCAGCCCCGGGACAGTAAACACCGGGGAGCTGTTTTTT
TRBJ2-7 | . | TRBD1 | TRBV19 | 15 | CASSIDMTGTYEQYF | TGTGCCAGTAGTATAGATATGACAGGGACCTACGAGCAGTACTTC
TRBJ2-6 | . | TRBD2 | TRBV4-1 | 17 | CASSQLAGRSGANVLTF | TGCGCCAGCAGCCAACTAGCGGGACGCTCTGGGGCCAACGTCCTGACTTTC
TRBJ1-5 | once | TRBD1 | TRBV6-4 | 17 | CASSDLLRTGGSQPQHF | TGTGCCAGCAGTGATCTGTTGCGGACAGGGGGCTCTCAGCCCCAGCATTTT
TRBJ2-3 | . | TRBD2 | TRBV5-1 | 17 | CASSLETLAGVGDTQYF | TGCGCCAGCAGCCTTGAGACCCTAGCGGGAGTAGGAGATACGCAGTATTTT
TRBJ2-1 | . | . | TRBV11-2 | 16 | CASSSSSGAKYNEQFF | TGTGCCAGCAGCTCCTCCTCAGGGGCGAAATACAATGAGCAGTTCTTC
TRBJ1-2 | . | . | TRBV14 | 17 | CASSQASGRTREDGYTF | TGTGCCAGCAGCCAAGCCTCTGGCAGAACCCGAGAGGATGGCTACACCTTC
TRBJ1-6 | . | . | TRBV28 | 14 | CASSLQGINSPLHF | TGTGCCAGCAGTTTACAGGGTATAAATTCACCCCTCCACTTT
TRBJ2-7 | . | . | TRBV6-6 | 13 | CASSYSRAYEQYF | TGTGCCAGCAGTTACTCGAGGGCCTACGAGCAGTACTTC
TRBJ1-6 | . | TRBD1 | TRBV25-1 | 15 | CASTRSTGPGSPLHF | TGTGCCAGCACCCGATCGACAGGGCCGGGTTCACCCCTCCACTTT
TRBJ2-1 | . | . | TRBV20-1 | 11 | CSARGGEKQFF | TGCAGTGCTCGAGGCGGGGAAAAGCAGTTCTTC
TRBJ1-2 | . | . | TRBV11-2 | 13 | CASSFEGVYGYTF | TGTGCCAGCAGCTTCGAGGGAGTCTATGGCTACACCTTC
TRBJ2-1 | . | TRBD2 | TRBV7-9 | 14 | CASSLAGAVGEQFF | TGTGCCAGCAGCTTGGCGGGAGCCGTAGGTGAGCAGTTCTTC
TRBJ2-1 | . | TRBD2 | TRBV7-7 | 15 | CASSATSGSKDEQFF | TGTGCCAGCAGCGCGACTAGCGGGAGTAAGGATGAGCAGTTCTTC
TRBJ2-5 | . | TRBD2 | TRBV24-1 | 13 | CATRTSGQETQYF | TGTGCCACCAGGACTAGCGGCCAAGAGACCCAGTACTTC
TRBJ2-2 | . | TRBD1 | TRBV30 | 13 | CAWGTGNTGELFF | TGTGCCTGGGGGACAGGGAACACCGGGGAGCTGTTTTTT
TRBJ2-5 | . | TRBD2 | TRBV4-1 | 17 | CASSQDGYAGGQETQYF | TGCGCCAGCAGCCAAGACGGGTATGCGGGAGGTCAAGAGACCCAGTACTTC
TRBJ1-1 | . | . | TRBV9 | 13 | CASSLRVDTEAFF | TGTGCCAGCAGCCTCCGGGTGGACACTGAAGCTTTCTTT
TRBJ1-1 | . | . | TRBV10-1 | 15 | CASSETLQGPREAFF | TGCGCCAGCAGTGAGACCCTACAGGGCCCCCGGGAAGCTTTCTTT
TRBJ2-7 | . | TRBD1 | TRBV5-4 | 16 | CASSLGTGEIPYEQYF | TGTGCCAGCAGCCTCGGGACAGGGGAGATTCCTTACGAGCAGTACTTC
TRBJ2-3 | . | . | TRBV5-1 | 14 | CASRRTTSTDTQYF | TGCGCCAGCAGGAGAACCACTAGCACAGATACGCAGTATTTT
TRBJ2-7 | . | TRBD2 | TRBV7-9 | 15 | CASSYGTSGTYEQYF | TGTGCCAGCAGCTACGGGACTAGCGGCACCTACGAGCAGTACTTC
TRBJ1-5 | . | . | TRBV30 | 14 | CAWSLATRGQPQHF | TGTGCCTGGAGTCTAGCCACAAGGGGGCAGCCCCAGCATTTT
TRBJ2-6 | . | TRBD1 | TRBV11-2 | 16 | CASSLTGGSGANVLTF | TGTGCCAGCAGCTTGACAGGGGGCTCTGGGGCCAACGTCCTGACTTTC
TRBJ2-1 | . | TRBD2 | TRBV7-9 | 16 | CASSLSGSGPYNEQFF | TGTGCCAGCAGTCTCAGCGGGAGCGGTCCCTACAATGAGCAGTTCTTC
TRBJ2-7 | . | TRBD1 | TRBV7-2 | 15 | CASSFSRDRDVKQYF | TGTGCCAGCAGCTTTAGCCGGGACAGGGACGTAAAGCAGTACTTC
TRBJ1-1 | . | . | TRBV19 | 14 | CASSIQGRDTEAFF | TGTGCCAGTAGTATACAGGGCCGTGACACTGAAGCTTTCTTT
TRBJ1-2 | . | TRBD1 | TRBV5-4 | 15 | CASIMGGQGARGYTF | TGTGCCAGCATCATGGGGGGACAGGGGGCCCGGGGCTACACCTTC
TRBJ1-2 | . | TRBD1 | TRBV11-2 | 16 | CASSSGGQGRYYGYTF | TGTGCCAGCAGCTCGGGGGGACAGGGGCGGTACTATGGCTACACCTTC
TRBJ2-7 | . | TRBD2 | TRBV25-1 | 15 | CASSDQTSGAYEQYF | TGTGCCAGCAGCGACCAAACTAGCGGGGCCTACGAGCAGTACTTC
TRBJ2-1 | . | TRBD2 | TRBV5-6 | 15 | CASSSLAGPGNEQFF | TGTGCCAGCAGCTCACTAGCGGGACCTGGCAATGAGCAGTTCTTC
TRBJ1-1 | . | . | TRBV30 | 13 | CAWSRWGGTEAFF | TGTGCCTGGAGTAGGTGGGGCGGAACTGAAGCTTTCTTT
TRBJ2-7 | . | . | TRBV19 | 14 | CASSPVQGTYEQYF | TGTGCCAGTAGCCCGGTACAGGGCACCTACGAGCAGTACTTC
TRBJ1-5 | . | . | TRBV7-8 | 20 | CASSLGTRGQTGNGYQPQHF | TGTGCCAGCAGCTTAGGTACTCGGGGCCAAACAGGGAATGGTTATCAGCCCCAGCATTTT
TRBJ2-1 | . | . | TRBV7-3 | 13 | CASSFTSYNEQFF | TGTGCCAGCAGCTTCACTTCCTACAATGAGCAGTTCTTC
TRBJ2-3 | . | TRBD2 | TRBV12-3/TRBV12-4 | 13 | CASKGLHTDTQYF | TGTGCCAGCAAGGGACTACACACAGATACGCAGTATTTT
TRBJ2-5 | . | . | TRBV6-5 | 15 | CASSYPQRAQETQYF | TGTGCCAGCAGTTACCCTCAGCGGGCCCAAGAGACCCAGTACTTC
TRBJ2-7 | . | . | TRBV10-3 | 14 | CAISKPTGTYEQYF | TGTGCCATCAGCAAGCCGACAGGTACCTACGAGCAGTACTTC
TRBJ2-1 | . | . | TRBV20-1 | 10 | CSATNNEQFF | TGCAGTGCTACAAACAATGAGCAGTTCTTC